Reported below is one T cell receptor (beta chain). Looked up from germline, CDR1 is SEHNR and CDR2 is FQNEAQ (reference sequence). The V gene lost 7 bases and the J gene lost 8 bases, with 15 bases spanning the gap. The CDR3 totals 13 residues. The data were obtained in a study of blood T cell repertoires in COVID-19. As for the study in general: Samples representing acute and convalescent COVID-19 were sourced from the United States, Italy and Spain. T cells, B-cell-depleted T cells, or PBMCs supplied cDNA or gDNA.

Authors' analysis steps: Estimated nucleated cell counts came from reference gene primer amplification. The method was immunoSEQ multiplex PCR; TCRdb's version includes in-frame clones alone and lacks a portion of them. V, J and clone size reflect that table, while D and trimming were determined from the DNA. The sample records some 180,000 clones, approximately 84% being singletons. The sample comprised peripheral blood. The TCR comes from a man aged 65-85 years with active or convalescent COVID-19. This chain uses TRBV7-9 with TRBJ1-3; no clear D. This CDR3 reads CASISSQTDTIYF. CDR3 sequence (DNA): TGTGCCAGCATTAGTAGCCAGACGGACACCATATATTTT.